A selection of T cell receptor beta chains follows, all from one sample in a study of shared clonotypes between healthy human individuals. Measured with immunoSEQ multiplex PCR; TCRdb has only the in-frame clones, and not every one. The sample includes under 850,000 clones, over 55% of them seen just once. Sequencing used memory CD4+ T cells sorted from blood. All receptors derive from a woman aged 25 to 39 in good health. Each CDR3 is given with its conserved first and last residue. A D gene is named only where the DNA matches it firmly. Clone size is given for some rows only: seen once, a few or many times, or a class if the clone is expanded.

>NA|NA|TRBJ2-5|TRBV6-1|14
CASSEYRGSGTQYF
TGTGCCAGCAGTGAATATAGGGGTTCAGGGACCCAGTACTTC
>NA|NA|TRBJ1-1|TRBV27|14
CASSPGHENTEAFF
TGTGCCAGCAGTCCGGGACACGAGAACACTGAAGCTTTCTTT
>NA|NA|TRBJ2-7|TRBV6-1|12
CASSRTDYEQYF
TGTGCCAGCAGTCGGACAGACTACGAGCAGTACTTC
>NA|once|TRBJ1-1|TRBV7-6|15
CASSLTDRLNTEAFF
TGTGCCAGCAGCTTAACCGACAGGCTGAACACTGAAGCTTTCTTT
>NA|NA|TRBJ1-2|TRBV18|16
CASSPPSQSDSKVNTF
TGTGCCAGCTCACCACCTAGTCAGTCCGACAGCAAAGTTAACACCTTC
>TRBD2|NA|TRBJ2-5|TRBV4-1|16
CASSQERGTSGETQYF
TGCGCCAGCAGCCAAGAAAGGGGGACTAGCGGAGAGACCCAGTACTTC
>NA|NA|TRBJ2-2|TRBV5-5|14
CASSQGHGTGELFF
TGTGCCAGCAGCCAAGGACATGGAACCGGGGAGCTGTTTTTT
>NA|few|TRBJ1-2|TRBV19|13
CASSLNRDYGYTF
TGTGCCAGTAGTCTTAACAGGGACTATGGCTACACCTTC
>TRBD2|NA|TRBJ2-1|TRBV7-2|16
CASSLKGLAVYNEQFF
TGTGCCAGCAGCCTTAAGGGACTAGCGGTTTACAATGAGCAGTTCTTC
>TRBD2|NA|TRBJ2-5|TRBV30|14
CAWSVGLAGETQYF
TGTGCCTGGAGTGTTGGACTAGCGGGAGAGACCCAGTACTTC
>NA|NA|TRBJ2-7|TRBV6-5|14
CASKPRQGSYEQYF
TGTGCCAGCAAACCGAGGCAGGGTTCCTACGAGCAGTACTTC
>NA|once|TRBJ1-2|TRBV28|14
CASSIQTGVYGYTF
TGTGCCAGCAGTATACAGACAGGCGTCTATGGCTACACCTTC
>NA|NA|TRBJ2-2|TRBV19|11
CASWRARELFF
TGTGCCAGCTGGCGGGCACGGGAGCTGTTTTTT
>NA|NA|TRBJ1-1|TRBV29-1|12
CSVAIRRTEAFF
TGCAGCGTTGCCATAAGGAGGACTGAAGCTTTCTTT
>NA|NA|TRBJ1-5|TRBV15|17
CATGRDDPVLSDQPQHF
TGTGCCACCGGCCGGGACGACCCCGTTTTGTCCGATCAGCCCCAGCATTTT
>NA|NA|TRBJ1-5|TRBV28|16
CASSYTGKLSNQPQHF
TGTGCCAGCAGTTATACAGGGAAATTGAGCAATCAGCCCCAGCATTTT
>NA|NA|TRBJ1-1|TRBV27|15
CASSLYRVRGTEAFF
TGTGCCAGCAGTTTATATCGTGTTCGGGGCACTGAAGCTTTCTTT
>NA|NA|TRBJ2-7|TRBV11-2|13
CASSLPGPYEQYF
TGTGCCAGCAGCTTACCAGGGCCCTACGAGCAGTACTTC
>NA|NA|TRBJ1-4|TRBV28|13
CASRSSGSEKLFF
TGTGCCAGCAGAAGTTCAGGGAGTGAAAAACTGTTTTTT
>NA|NA|TRBJ2-5|TRBV25-1|15
CASSPRGSPQETQYF
TGTGCCAGCAGCCCCCGCGGGTCCCCCCAAGAGACCCAGTACTTC
>NA|NA|TRBJ1-2|TRBV11-1|13
CASSLSERGGYTF
TGTGCCAGCAGCTTATCTGAGCGTGGTGGCTACACCTTC
>TRBD1|NA|TRBJ2-7|TRBV5-4|14
CASSLSHRGYEQYF
TGTGCCAGCAGCTTGTCCCACAGGGGGTACGAGCAGTACTTC
>NA|NA|TRBJ1-5|TRBV6-1|14
CASSEQGSNQPQHF
TGTGCCAGCAGTGAACAGGGGAGCAATCAGCCCCAGCATTTT
>NA|NA|TRBJ2-3|TRBV4-1|15
CASSQYWASTDTQYF
TGCGCCAGCAGCCAATATTGGGCTAGCACAGATACGCAGTATTTT
>NA|NA|TRBJ1-5|TRBV21-1|16
CASSKVRALVSQPQHF
TGTGCCAGCAGCAAAGTAAGGGCTTTGGTGTCTCAGCCCCAGCATTTT
>NA|NA|TRBJ2-7|TRBV11-3|13
CASSRQNSGVQYF
TGTGCCAGCAGCCGACAAAACAGCGGAGTTCAGTACTTC
>NA|NA|TRBJ2-7|TRBV4-2|15
CASSQEHRQHYEQYF
TGTGCCAGCAGCCAAGAACATAGACAGCACTACGAGCAGTACTTC
>TRBD2|few|TRBJ2-1|TRBV4-1|16
CASSQGASGRNYEQFF
TGCGCCAGCAGCCAAGGGGCTAGCGGGAGGAATTATGAGCAGTTCTTC
>NA|NA|TRBJ2-1|TRBV5-3|14
CARARDCDSDEQFF
TGTGCCAGAGCGCGGGACTGCGATTCAGATGAGCAGTTCTTC
>TRBD2|NA|TRBJ2-1|TRBV25-1|15
CASSGTSGYYNEQFF
TGTGCCAGCAGTGGGACTAGCGGATACTACAATGAGCAGTTCTTC
>TRBD1|NA|TRBJ2-1|TRBV29-1|14
CSVERLGQDSGRFF
TGCAGCGTTGAACGTCTGGGACAGGACTCTGGTCGGTTCTTC
>NA|NA|TRBJ2-2|TRBV5-1|15
CASSRDRPYDGELFF
TGCGCCAGCAGCCGAGACAGGCCCTACGACGGGGAGCTGTTTTTT
>NA|NA|TRBJ2-5|TRBV5-1|14
CASSLRGIQETQYF
TGCGCCAGCAGCTTGCGGGGTATCCAAGAGACCCAGTACTTC
>NA|NA|TRBJ2-3|TRBV5-4|16
CASSWGPGTGTDTQYF
TGTGCCAGCAGCTGGGGGCCGGGAACAGGAACAGATACGCAGTATTTT
>TRBD2|few|TRBJ2-1|TRBV2|17
CASPGLAGMSSYNEQFF
TGTGCCAGTCCTGGACTAGCAGGGATGAGCTCCTACAATGAGCAGTTCTTC
>TRBD1|NA|TRBJ1-2|TRBV19|16
CASSMGAGGSSYGYTF
TGTGCCAGTAGTATGGGGGCAGGGGGCAGTTCCTATGGCTACACCTTC
>TRBD2|NA|TRBJ2-7|TRBV27|15
CASSRGGHTLREQYF
TGTGCCAGCAGCCGCGGGGGGCACACCTTACGCGAGCAGTACTTC
>TRBD2|once|TRBJ2-2|TRBV5-1|16
CASSPGTSGRTGELFF
TGCGCCAGCAGCCCCGGGACTAGCGGGCGCACCGGGGAGCTGTTTTTT
>NA|once|TRBJ2-7|TRBV7-9|12
CASSQVGYEQYF
TGTGCCAGCAGCCAGGTGGGGTACGAGCAGTACTTC
>NA|NA|TRBJ2-2|TRBV5-5|15
CASSTRTENTGELFF
TGTGCCAGCAGCACTAGGACAGAGAACACCGGGGAGCTGTTTTTT
>NA|few|TRBJ2-1|TRBV5-1|14
CASSFGGDYNEQFF
TGCGCCAGCAGCTTTGGCGGGGACTACAATGAGCAGTTCTTC
>NA|NA|TRBJ1-1|TRBV5-1|13
CASGTNLNTEAFF
TGCGCCAGCGGAACGAACCTGAACACTGAAGCTTTCTTT
>NA|NA|TRBJ2-2|TRBV19|15
CASSALGTPYGELFF
TGTGCCAGTAGTGCGCTCGGGACTCCCTACGGGGAGCTGTTTTTT
>TRBD1|once|TRBJ1-1|TRBV11-2|14
CASSLRTGNTEAFF
TGTGCCAGCAGCCTTCGGACAGGGAACACTGAAGCTTTCTTT
>TRBD2|NA|TRBJ2-3|TRBV5-1|17
CASSPRTSGSGTDTQYF
TGCGCCAGCAGCCCCCGAACTAGCGGGAGTGGGACAGATACGCAGTATTTT
>TRBD1|NA|TRBJ2-2|TRBV2|15
CASRSRTGNTGELFF
TGTGCCAGCAGATCTAGGACAGGAAACACCGGGGAGCTGTTTTTT
>NA|NA|TRBJ1-5|TRBV7-9|16
CASSPDRVSPNQPQHF
TGTGCCAGCAGCCCCGATCGGGTCTCTCCTAATCAGCCCCAGCATTTT
>NA|NA|TRBJ2-3|TRBV30|11
CAWLQVTTQYF
TGTGCCTGGCTTCAAGTCACTACGCAGTATTTT
>NA|NA|TRBJ2-7|TRBV18|13
CASSPNREYEQYF
TGTGCCAGCTCACCGAACAGAGAATACGAGCAGTACTTC
>NA|NA|TRBJ1-2|TRBV4-2|13
CASSLALGHGYTF
TGTGCCAGCAGCTTGGCCTTGGGACACGGCTACACCTTC
>NA|NA|TRBJ2-1|TRBV29-1|15
CSVEDPGGGVDEQFF
TGCAGCGTTGAAGATCCTGGGGGAGGAGTCGATGAGCAGTTCTTC
>NA|NA|TRBJ2-7|TRBV7-9|15
CASSSPWGSSYEQYF
TGTGCCAGCAGCTCGCCTTGGGGAAGCTCCTACGAGCAGTACTTC
>NA|NA|TRBJ2-6|TRBV11-2|15
CASRGQLTGANVLTF
TGTGCCAGCAGGGGACAATTAACTGGGGCCAACGTCCTGACTTTC
>NA|NA|TRBJ2-5|TRBV9|13
CASSVNGFKTQYF
TGTGCCAGCAGCGTAAATGGGTTCAAGACCCAGTACTTC